The 16 T cell receptor beta chains in this list originate from one sample, sequenced in a study of blood T cell repertoires in COVID-19. The method was immunoSEQ multiplex PCR; TCRdb's version includes in-frame clones alone and lacks a portion of them. This sample carries under 350,000 clones, 70% to 90% of them seen once, and the ten largest clones take over 3.5%. Sequences were obtained from PBMCs or T cells enriched from blood (not recorded which). The receptors come from a man aged 30 to 39 who had recovered from COVID-19.

This chain uses TRBV28 with TRBJ1-1, with D unclear. Deletions cut 6 bases from V and 1 base from J, with 9 bases between. Germline V gene lookup returns CDR1 MDHEN and CDR2 SYDVKM. The length of the CDR3 is 13 residues. In DNA form, the CDR3 reads TGTGCCAGCAGCCGCGGTGAGAACACTGAAGCTTTCTTT. It encodes CASSRGENTEAFF.

In its sample, this clone was seen once. This chain connects TRBV4-2 to TRBJ1-4; perhaps TRBD1 as D (5 bases). The CDR3 is 16 amino acids. Germline loops: CDR1 LGHNA, CDR2 YNFKEQ. Trimming removed 4 bases at V and 5 bases at J, with 17 bases between. The DNA for the CDR3 is TGTGCCAGCAGCCCGGGAGCGAGACAGTGGAATGAAAAACTGTTTTTT. Amino acids: CASSPGARQWNEKLFF.

J is TRBJ1-5 and V is TRBV18, with D maybe TRBD1 (5 bases). The germline V gene has CDR1 KGHSH and CDR2 LQKENI. With 3 bases removed from V and 4 bases from J, the gap between germline ends came to 31 bases. The CDR3 covers 21 residues. The DNA for the CDR3 is TGTGCCAGCTCACCCGTCAGTATCCCTCAGACGCGGCGGGACTTTAATCAGCCCCAGCATTTT. Residues: CASSPVSIPQTRRDFNQPQHF. Full variable domain (rest looked up from reference TRBV18 and TRBJ1-5): NAGVMQNPRHLVRRRGQEARLRCSPMKGHSHVYWYRQLPEEGLKFMVYLQKENIIDESGMPKERFSAEFPKEGPSILRIQQVVRGDSAAYFCASSPVSIPQTRRDFNQPQHFGDGTRLSIL.

The J gene is TRBJ2-5, the V gene TRBV5-4, with TRBD2 matching 10 bases. Germline CDR1 and CDR2: SGHNT and YYREEE (reference sequence). Germline trimming cut 4 bases from V and 2 bases from J; bases unmatched to any gene: 5. The CDR3 spans 15 residues. The CDR3 DNA sequence: TGTGCCAGCAGCACCGGGACTAGCGTACAAGAGACCCAGTACTTC. This encodes CASSTGTSVQETQYF.

The gene calls are TRBV4-1 and TRBJ1-3, with D tentatively TRBD1 (5 bases). This CDR3 has 15 amino acids. Per germline, CDR1 MGHRA and CDR2 YSYEKL. V was trimmed by 3 bases and J by 0 bases, leaving 9 bases between them. The CDR3 sequence: CASSQRQFSGNTIYF. DNA for the CDR3: TGCGCCAGCAGCCAGCGACAGTTCTCTGGAAACACCATATATTTT.

The V call is TRBV6-5, the J call TRBJ1-6; unclear D gene. V lost 7 bases, J lost 4 bases, and 14 bases lay in between. From germline, CDR1 is MNHEY and CDR2 SVGAGI. The CDR3 length is 15 residues. The CDR3 loop reads CASTDRRGYNSPLHF. Written as DNA, the CDR3 is TGTGCCAGCACGGACCGTCGGGGTTATAATTCACCCCTCCACTTT.

This chain links TRBV20-1 with TRBJ2-5; TRBD2 aligns across 7 bases. Germline CDR1 and CDR2: DFQATT and SNEGSKA (reference sequence). The CDR3 runs to 15 residues. V was pared by 3 bases and J by 5 bases, with 12 bases of the junction left unmatched. The chain's CDR3 is CSASGAGASQETQYF. The CDR3 bases are TGCAGTGCTAGTGGGGCGGGAGCCTCCCAGGAGACCCAGTACTTC.

The chain has TRBV7-8 and TRBJ1-5, with 10 nucleotides matching TRBD1. Germline values: CDR1 SGHVS, CDR2 FQNEAQ. CDR3 length: 15 residues. Trimming at V came to 1 base and at J to 4 bases, leaving 1 base not matched to a gene. CDR3 amino acids: CASSLGDRGNQPQHF. CDR3 coding DNA: TGTGCCAGCAGCTTAGGGGACAGGGGTAATCAGCCCCAGCATTTT. Full variable domain (rest looked up from reference TRBV7-8 and TRBJ1-5): GAGVSQSPRYKVAKRGQDVALRCDPISGHVSLFWYQQALGQGPEFLTYFQNEAQLDKSGLPSDRFFAERPEGSVSTLKIQRTQQEDSAVYLCASSLGDRGNQPQHFGDGTRLSIL.

The gene calls are TRBV5-6 and TRBJ2-7; 10 nucleotides agree with TRBD1. Germline values: CDR1 SGHDT, CDR2 YYEEEE. Trimming cost V 4 bases and J 9 bases; bases outside gene matches: 10. The CDR3 has 14 amino acids. CDR3 loop: CASSLRRGQGRQYF. In nucleotides, the CDR3 is TGTGCCAGCAGCCTTCGTCGGGGACAGGGGAGGCAGTACTTC.

CDR3: CASSLSSYNEQFF. The CDR3 DNA sequence: TGTGCCAGCAGCTTGTCTTCCTACAATGAGCAGTTCTTC. This chain links TRBV11-2 with TRBJ2-1; D gene unclear. This CDR3 region has 13 residues. Germline loops: CDR1 SGHAT, CDR2 FQNNGV. V gave up 3 bases and J gave up 1 base, with 4 bases separating them.

The CDR3, as DNA: TGTGCCACCAGGGACAGCCGGGGCTACACCTTC. Translated, it gives CATRDSRGYTF. This sequence joins TRBV24-1 and TRBJ1-2; possible D gene TRBD1, 6 bases. Trimming took off 7 bases at V and 8 bases at J, with 10 bases between the two ends. This CDR3 region has 11 residues. Germline loops: CDR1 KGHDR, CDR2 SFDVKD.

This chain joins TRBV24-1 and TRBJ2-1; 7 nucleotides line up with TRBD1. This CDR3 contains 14 residues. The J segment lost 8 bases and the V segment lost 4 bases, leaving 7 bases of the junction unmatched. In germline, CDR1 is KGHDR, CDR2 SFDVKD. CDR3 loop: CATSEAQGIDEQFF. The CDR3 nucleotides read TGTGCCACCAGTGAGGCACAGGGGATTGATGAGCAGTTCTTC.

The gene calls are TRBV3-1 (or the pseudogene TRBV3-2) and TRBJ2-5; D ambiguous. Trimming stripped 6 bases from V and 2 bases from J, with 16 bases between. The CDR3 extends over 15 amino acids. Germline loops: CDR1 LGHDT, CDR2 YNNKEL (reference sequence). CDR3 DNA sequence: TGTGCCAGCAGGCTAGGAGTAGCTTTTCAAGAGACCCAGTACTTC. Amino acid sequence: CASRLGVAFQETQYF.

The chain recombines TRBV9 with TRBJ2-5, with a possible D match to TRBD1 (6 bases). Trimming pared 3 bases from V and 5 bases from J, leaving 20 bases between. The CDR3 loop spans 16 amino acids. Germline V lookup: CDR1 SGDLS, CDR2 YYNGEE. The CDR3 reads CASSEGRWGLGETQYF. The CDR3 bases are TGTGCCAGCAGCGAGGGGCGGTGGGGGCTCGGGGAGACCCAGTACTTC.

The rearrangement uses TRBV5-4 and TRBJ2-5, with 12 bases identical to TRBD2. The CDR3 spans 15 residues. Germline V gene data show CDR1 as SGHNT and CDR2 as YYREEE (reference sequence). Germline trimming cut 4 bases from V and 5 bases from J; bases unmatched to any gene: 6. The CDR3 loop is CASSQTSGSGETQYF. The DNA of the CDR3 is TGTGCCAGCAGCCAGACTAGCGGGAGTGGCGAGACCCAGTACTTC.

Points on this clone: An end of the junction differs from the germline gene, which may be a read error. Other DNA variants within this sample encode the same CDR3. This chain links TRBV5-1 with TRBJ1-2; D may be TRBD1 (5 bases). The CDR3 has 19 residues. The germline V gene encodes CDR1 SGHRS and CDR2 YFSETQ. CDR3 coding DNA: TGCGCTAGCAGCTTGAGTTACGGGACTGCCGCGTCCCACGCCGGCGACGCCACCTTC. Translated, it gives CASSLSYGTAASHAGDATF.